This section outlines one T cell receptor beta chain sequence together with its context. With 4 bases clipped from V and 5 bases from J, the junction kept 8 bases outside the gene matches. Germline CDR1 reads SGHDN; CDR2 reads FVKESK. The CDR3 is made up of 16 amino acids. This entry is derived from a study of blood T cell repertoires in COVID-19. Repertoires were generated with immunoSEQ multiplex PCR, while TCRdb's copy carries only in-frame clones and drops some. The repertoire holds about 100,000 clones, with about 78% as singletons. This receptor was obtained from a man aged 60 to 75 with active or convalescent COVID-19. The chain uses TRBV14 and TRBJ2-5; 12 bases align to TRBD2. The sequenced sample consisted of peripheral blood. CDR3 sequence: CASSLSGLAGRETQYF. The DNA of the CDR3 is TGTGCCAGCAGCCTATCTGGACTAGCGGGAAGGGAGACCCAGTACTTC.